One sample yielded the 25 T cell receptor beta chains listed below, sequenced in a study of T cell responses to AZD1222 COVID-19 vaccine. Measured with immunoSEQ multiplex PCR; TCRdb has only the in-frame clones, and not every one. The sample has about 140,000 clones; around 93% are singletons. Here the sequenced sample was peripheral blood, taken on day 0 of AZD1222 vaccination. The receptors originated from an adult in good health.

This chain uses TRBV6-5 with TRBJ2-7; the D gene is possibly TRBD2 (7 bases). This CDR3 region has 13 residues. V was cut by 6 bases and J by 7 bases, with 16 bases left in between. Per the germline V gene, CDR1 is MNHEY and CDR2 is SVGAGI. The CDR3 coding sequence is TGTGCCAGCAGGAAGGGAGGGGGTTGGGAGCAGTACTTC. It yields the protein CASRKGGGWEQYF.

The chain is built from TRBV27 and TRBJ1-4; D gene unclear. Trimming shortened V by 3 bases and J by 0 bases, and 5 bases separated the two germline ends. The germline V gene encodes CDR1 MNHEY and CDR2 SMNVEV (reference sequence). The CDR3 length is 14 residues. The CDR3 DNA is TGTGCCAGCAGTTTTGATTCAACTAATGAAAAACTGTTTTTT. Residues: CASSFDSTNEKLFF.

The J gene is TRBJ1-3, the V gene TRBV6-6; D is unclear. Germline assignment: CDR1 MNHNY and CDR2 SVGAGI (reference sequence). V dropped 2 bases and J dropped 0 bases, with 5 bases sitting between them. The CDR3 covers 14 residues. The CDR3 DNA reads TGTGCCAGCAGTTACGTAACCTCTGGAAACACCATATATTTT. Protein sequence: CASSYVTSGNTIYF.

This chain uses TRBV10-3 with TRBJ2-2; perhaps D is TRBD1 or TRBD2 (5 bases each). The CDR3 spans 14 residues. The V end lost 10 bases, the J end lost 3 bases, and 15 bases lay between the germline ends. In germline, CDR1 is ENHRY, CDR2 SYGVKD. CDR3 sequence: CATRTSGDTGELFF. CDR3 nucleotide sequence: TGTGCCACCCGGACATCCGGGGACACCGGGGAGCTGTTTTTT.

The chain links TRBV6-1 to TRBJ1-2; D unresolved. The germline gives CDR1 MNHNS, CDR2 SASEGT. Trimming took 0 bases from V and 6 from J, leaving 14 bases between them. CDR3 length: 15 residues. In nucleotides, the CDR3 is TGTGCCAGCAGTGAAGCGCTAGGGCAGCTGAATGGCTACACCTTC. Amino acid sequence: CASSEALGQLNGYTF.

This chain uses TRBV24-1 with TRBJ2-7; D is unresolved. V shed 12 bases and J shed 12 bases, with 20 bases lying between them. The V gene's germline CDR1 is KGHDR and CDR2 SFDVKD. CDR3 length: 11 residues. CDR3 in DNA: TGTGCCCCGCGGTTGAGAGCCGCCTCGTACTTC. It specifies CAPRLRAASYF.

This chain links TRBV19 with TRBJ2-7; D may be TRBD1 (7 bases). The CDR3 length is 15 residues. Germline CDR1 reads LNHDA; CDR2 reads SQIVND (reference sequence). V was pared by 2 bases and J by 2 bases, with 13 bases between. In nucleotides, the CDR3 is TGTGCCAGTAGTATAAAGGGGGGACAGACCTACGAGCAGTACTTC. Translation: CASSIKGGQTYEQYF.

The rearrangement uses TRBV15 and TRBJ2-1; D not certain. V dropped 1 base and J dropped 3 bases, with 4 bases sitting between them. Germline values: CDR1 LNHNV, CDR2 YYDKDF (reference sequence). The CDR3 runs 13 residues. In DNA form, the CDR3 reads TGTGCCACCAGCAGAGCAAACTACAATGAGCAGTTCTTC. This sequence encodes CATSRANYNEQFF.

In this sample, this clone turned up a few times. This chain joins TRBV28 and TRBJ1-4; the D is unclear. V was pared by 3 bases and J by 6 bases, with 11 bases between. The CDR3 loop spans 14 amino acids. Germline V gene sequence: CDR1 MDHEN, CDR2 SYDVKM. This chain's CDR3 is CASSLGGRDEKLFF. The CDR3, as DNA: TGTGCCAGCAGTTTGGGTGGCCGAGATGAAAAACTGTTTTTT.

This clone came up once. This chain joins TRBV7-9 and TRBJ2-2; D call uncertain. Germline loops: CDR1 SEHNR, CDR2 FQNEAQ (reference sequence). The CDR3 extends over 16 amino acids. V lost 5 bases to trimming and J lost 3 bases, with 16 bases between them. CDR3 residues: CASSGRSGAYTGELFF. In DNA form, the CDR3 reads TGTGCCAGCAGCGGACGATCGGGCGCTTACACCGGGGAGCTGTTTTTT.

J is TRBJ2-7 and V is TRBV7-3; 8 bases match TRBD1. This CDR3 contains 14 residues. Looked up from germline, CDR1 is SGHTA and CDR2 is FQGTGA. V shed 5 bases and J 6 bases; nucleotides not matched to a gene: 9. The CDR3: CASSLSQGASEQYF. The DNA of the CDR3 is TGTGCCAGCAGCCTGTCCCAGGGGGCTTCCGAGCAGTACTTC.

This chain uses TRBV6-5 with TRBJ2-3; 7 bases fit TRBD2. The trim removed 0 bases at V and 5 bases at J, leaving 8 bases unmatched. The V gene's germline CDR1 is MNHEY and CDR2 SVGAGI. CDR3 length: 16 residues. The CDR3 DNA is TGTGCCAGCAGTTACTCCGCCGGACTAGTGGTAGATACGCAGTATTTT. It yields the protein CASSYSAGLVVDTQYF.

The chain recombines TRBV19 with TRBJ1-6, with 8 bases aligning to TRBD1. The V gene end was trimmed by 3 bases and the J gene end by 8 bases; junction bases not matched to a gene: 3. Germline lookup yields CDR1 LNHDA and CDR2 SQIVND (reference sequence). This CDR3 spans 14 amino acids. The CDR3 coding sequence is TGTGCCAGTAGTATCTTACAGGGGGATTCACCCCTCCACTTT. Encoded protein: CASSILQGDSPLHF.

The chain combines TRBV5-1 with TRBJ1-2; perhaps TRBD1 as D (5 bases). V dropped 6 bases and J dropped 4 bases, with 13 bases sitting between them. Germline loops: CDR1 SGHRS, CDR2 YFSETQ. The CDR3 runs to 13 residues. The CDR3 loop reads CASTGGLGYGYTF. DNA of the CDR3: TGCGCCAGCACCGGGGGGTTAGGCTATGGCTACACCTTC.

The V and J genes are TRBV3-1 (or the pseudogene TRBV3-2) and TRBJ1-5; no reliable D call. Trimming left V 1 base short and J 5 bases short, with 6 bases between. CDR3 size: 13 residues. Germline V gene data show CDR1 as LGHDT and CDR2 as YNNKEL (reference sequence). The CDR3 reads CASSQAVYQPQHF. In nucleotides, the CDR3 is TGTGCCAGCAGCCAAGCGGTGTATCAGCCCCAGCATTTT.

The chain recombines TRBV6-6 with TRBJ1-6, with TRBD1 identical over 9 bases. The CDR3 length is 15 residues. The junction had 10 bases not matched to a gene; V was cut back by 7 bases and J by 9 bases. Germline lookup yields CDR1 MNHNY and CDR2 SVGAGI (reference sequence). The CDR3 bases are TGTGCCAGCACCACCGCCGGGACAGGGTTTTCACCCCTCCACTTT. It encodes CASTTAGTGFSPLHF.

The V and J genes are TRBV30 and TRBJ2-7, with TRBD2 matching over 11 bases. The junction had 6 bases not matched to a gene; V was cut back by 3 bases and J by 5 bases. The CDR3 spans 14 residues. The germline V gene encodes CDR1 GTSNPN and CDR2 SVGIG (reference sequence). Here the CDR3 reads CAWRVAGGPHEQYF. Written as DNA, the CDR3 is TGTGCCTGGAGGGTAGCGGGAGGGCCCCACGAGCAGTACTTC.

The CDR3 region has the DNA TGTGCCAGCAGTTTCTTGGGGGGGGACTATGGCTACACCTTC. Translating gives CASSFLGGDYGYTF. The genes are TRBV27 and TRBJ1-2; a possible D gene is TRBD1 (5 bases). The V end lost 3 bases, the J end lost 3 bases, and 11 bases lay between the germline ends. CDR1 and CDR2 from the germline V gene are MNHEY and SMNVEV (reference sequence). The CDR3 contains 14 residues.

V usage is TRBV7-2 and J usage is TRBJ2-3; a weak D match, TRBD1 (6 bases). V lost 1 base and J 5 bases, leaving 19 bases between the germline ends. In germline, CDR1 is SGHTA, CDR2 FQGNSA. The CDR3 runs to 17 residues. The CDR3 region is CASSLGRADRTRDTQYF. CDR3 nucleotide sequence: TGTGCCAGCAGCTTAGGTAGGGCGGACAGAACCCGAGATACGCAGTATTTT. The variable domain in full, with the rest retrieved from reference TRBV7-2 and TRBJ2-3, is GAGVSQSPSNKVTEKGKDVELRCDPISGHTALYWYRQSLGQGLEFLIYFQGNSAPDKSGLPSDRFSAERTGGSVSTLTIQRTQQEDSAVYLCASSLGRADRTRDTQYFGPGTRLTVL.

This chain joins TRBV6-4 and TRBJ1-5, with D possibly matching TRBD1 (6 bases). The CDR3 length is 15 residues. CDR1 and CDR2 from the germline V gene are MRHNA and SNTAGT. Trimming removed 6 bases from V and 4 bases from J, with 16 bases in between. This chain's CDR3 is CASSQEGGWNQPQHF. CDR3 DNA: TGTGCCAGCAGCCAGGAAGGGGGGTGGAATCAGCCCCAGCATTTT.

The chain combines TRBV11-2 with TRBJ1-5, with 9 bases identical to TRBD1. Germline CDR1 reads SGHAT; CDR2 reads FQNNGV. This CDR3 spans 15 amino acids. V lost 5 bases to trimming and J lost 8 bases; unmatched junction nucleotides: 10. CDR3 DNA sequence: TGTGCCAGCAGCGTGGGACAGGGAGATTTGGAGCCCCAGCATTTT. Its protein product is CASSVGQGDLEPQHF. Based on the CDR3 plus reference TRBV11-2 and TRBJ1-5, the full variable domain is EAGVAQSPRYKIIEKRQSVAFWCNPISGHATLYWYQQILGQGPKLLIQFQNNGVVDDSQLPKDRFSAERLKGVDSTLKIQPAKLEDSAVYLCASSVGQGDLEPQHFGDGTRLSIL.

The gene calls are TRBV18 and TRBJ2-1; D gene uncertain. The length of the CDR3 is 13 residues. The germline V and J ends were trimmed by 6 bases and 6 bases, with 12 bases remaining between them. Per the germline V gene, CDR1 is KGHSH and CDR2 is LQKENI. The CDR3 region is CASSLSVINEQFF. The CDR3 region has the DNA TGTGCCAGCTCCCTAAGCGTGATCAATGAGCAGTTCTTC.

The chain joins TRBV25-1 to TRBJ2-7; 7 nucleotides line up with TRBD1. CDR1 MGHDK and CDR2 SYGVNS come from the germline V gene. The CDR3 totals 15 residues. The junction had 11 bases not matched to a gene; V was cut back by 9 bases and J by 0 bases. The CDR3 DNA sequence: TGTGCCAGTCGTGCGGACAGGTCATTCTCCTACGAGCAGTACTTC. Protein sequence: CASRADRSFSYEQYF.

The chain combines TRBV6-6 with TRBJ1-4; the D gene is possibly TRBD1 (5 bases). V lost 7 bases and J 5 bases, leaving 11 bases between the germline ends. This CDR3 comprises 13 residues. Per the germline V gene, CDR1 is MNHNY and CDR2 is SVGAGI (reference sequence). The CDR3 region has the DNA TGTGCCAGCAAGGGACCCTCCAATGAAAAACTGTTTTTT. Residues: CASKGPSNEKLFF.

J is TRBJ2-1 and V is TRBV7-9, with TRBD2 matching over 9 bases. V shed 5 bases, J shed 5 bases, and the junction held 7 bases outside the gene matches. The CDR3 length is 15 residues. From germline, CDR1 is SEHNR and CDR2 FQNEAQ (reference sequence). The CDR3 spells CASSPSGRIDNEQFF. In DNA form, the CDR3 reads TGTGCCAGCAGCCCCAGCGGGAGGATCGACAATGAGCAGTTCTTC.